Listed here is a single T cell receptor (beta chain). The data derive from a study of shared T cell receptors in the human thymus. CDR1 and CDR2 from the germline V gene are SGHRS and YFSETQ. This CDR3 region has 13 residues. Trimming stripped 4 bases from V and 8 bases from J, with 15 bases between. Generated by immunoSEQ multiplex PCR, the TCRdb table keeps only in-frame clones and is missing some. Among approximately 400,000 clones, 95% were seen once, and the ten largest hold approximately 0.02%. The sequence derives from a human donor. V gene TRBV5-1 combines with J gene TRBJ1-2; D is unresolved. Sequenced sample: thymocytes. CDR3 amino acids: CASSQWAGKGYTF. DNA of the CDR3: TGCGCCAGCAGCCAGTGGGCCGGCAAGGGCTACACCTTC.